These T cell receptor beta chains were read from a single sample in a study of blood T cell repertoires in COVID-19. The protocol was immunoSEQ multiplex PCR, while the TCRdb copy is restricted to in-frame clones and leaves out a portion. The sample has approximately 120,000 clones, over 55% seen once; the top ten hold approximately 2.3%. Sequencing input: peripheral blood. Receptor source: a woman in her sixties or seventies with acute or convalescent COVID-19. CDR3s include the opening cysteine and the closing phenylalanine or tryptophan. D genes are given only for firm matches. Size is stated for part of the rows, as once, few or many counts, or as a class when the clone is expanded.

D: TRBD1
size: once
J: TRBJ2-7
V: TRBV6-5
DNA: TGTGCCAGCAGTTACTCGAGCAGGGGGAATTCCTACGAGCAGTACTTC
CDR3: CASSYSSRGNSYEQYF

D: TRBD1
size: few
J: TRBJ1-2
V: TRBV9
DNA: TGTGCCAGCAGCGCCGTAATGACAGGGGGCTTTGGCTACACCTTC
CDR3: CASSAVMTGGFGYTF

D: TRBD2
size: -
J: TRBJ2-5
V: TRBV11-3
DNA: TGTGCCAGCAGCTCGGGACTAGTCTCGGAGACCCAGTACTTC
CDR3: CASSSGLVSETQYF

D: -
size: few
J: TRBJ2-1
V: TRBV7-9
DNA: TGTGCCAGCAGCCCTAGGTGGGATGAGCAGTTCTTC
CDR3: CASSPRWDEQFF

D: -
size: -
J: TRBJ2-1
V: TRBV24-1
DNA: TGTGCCACCAGTGGCGGTTCCACTAATGAGCAGTTCTTC
CDR3: CATSGGSTNEQFF

D: TRBD2
size: -
J: TRBJ2-3
V: TRBV4-1
DNA: TGCGCCAGCAGCCAAGGGACACTAGCGGGAAGGACAGATACGCAGTATTTT
CDR3: CASSQGTLAGRTDTQYF

D: -
size: once
J: TRBJ2-7
V: TRBV6-5
DNA: TGTGCCAGCAGTCTTGGACAGTCCTACGAGCAGTACTTC
CDR3: CASSLGQSYEQYF

D: -
size: -
J: TRBJ1-3
V: TRBV29-1
DNA: TGCAGCGTTGAAGACAGGGGCCGGACTGGAAACACCATATATTTT
CDR3: CSVEDRGRTGNTIYF

D: TRBD1
size: -
J: TRBJ1-5
V: TRBV19
DNA: TGTGCCAGTAGTATAGCAGGGGGCAGCAATCAGCCCCAGCATTTT
CDR3: CASSIAGGSNQPQHF

D: -
size: -
J: TRBJ1-3
V: TRBV20-1
DNA: TGCAGTGCTAGTGTCGGACATTCTGGAAACACCATATATTTT
CDR3: CSASVGHSGNTIYF

D: TRBD1
size: -
J: TRBJ2-5
V: TRBV19
DNA: TGTGCCAGTAGTATGCAGGGGGCTCAAGAGACCCAGTACTTC
CDR3: CASSMQGAQETQYF

D: TRBD1
size: -
J: TRBJ1-3
V: TRBV6-6
DNA: TGTGCCAGCAGTTACCCGACAGGGACAGGAAACACCATATATTTT
CDR3: CASSYPTGTGNTIYF

D: -
size: -
J: TRBJ1-1
V: TRBV10-3
DNA: TGTGCCATCAGTGAGGGGGGCCTAAACACTGAAGCTTTCTTT
CDR3: CAISEGGLNTEAFF

D: -
size: -
J: TRBJ2-3
V: TRBV5-1
DNA: TGCGCCAGCAGCTTGGGCGGCACTAGAGATACGCAGTATTTT
CDR3: CASSLGGTRDTQYF

D: -
size: -
J: TRBJ1-1
V: TRBV5-1
DNA: TGCGCCAGCAGCTTGGATACAGGAGGGCCAATGAAGGCTTTCTTT
CDR3: CASSLDTGGPMKAFF

D: TRBD1
size: -
J: TRBJ2-7
V: TRBV5-6
DNA: TGTGCCAGCAGCAATACAGGGGGCCTCGCCTACGAGCAGTACTTC
CDR3: CASSNTGGLAYEQYF

D: -
size: once
J: TRBJ1-1
V: TRBV9
DNA: TGTGCCAGCAGCGTAGCGGGGGTGAGAACTGAAGCTTTCTTT
CDR3: CASSVAGVRTEAFF

D: -
size: -
J: TRBJ1-1
V: TRBV6-1
DNA: TGTGCCAGCAGTGATATAGGGGTGGCCACTGAAGCTTTCTTT
CDR3: CASSDIGVATEAFF

D: -
size: -
J: TRBJ2-6
V: TRBV5-1
DNA: TGCGCCAGCAGCTTGGTCAAATCTTTGGCCCCTGGGGCCAACGTCCTGACTTTC
CDR3: CASSLVKSLAPGANVLTF

D: -
size: -
J: TRBJ1-2
V: TRBV13
DNA: TGTGCCAGCAGCTTCGGTCAGGTGCTTAACTATGGCTACACCTTC
CDR3: CASSFGQVLNYGYTF

D: -
size: few
J: TRBJ2-5
V: TRBV5-6
DNA: TGTGCCAGCAGCTCCCGGGCGGGGCTGGAGACCCAGTACTTC
CDR3: CASSSRAGLETQYF

D: -
size: -
J: TRBJ1-1
V: TRBV5-1
DNA: TGCGCCAGCAGCTTGGTCGGAGTTACTGAAGCTTTCTTT
CDR3: CASSLVGVTEAFF

D: TRBD1
size: -
J: TRBJ2-2
V: TRBV7-3
DNA: TGTGCCAGCAGCTCAAGGACAGGGGGGACCACCGGGGAGCTGTTTTTT
CDR3: CASSSRTGGTTGELFF

D: TRBD2
size: -
J: TRBJ2-3
V: TRBV7-9
DNA: TGTGCCAGCAGCTTATCTCTTCGCGGGGGGAGCACAGATACGCAGTATTTT
CDR3: CASSLSLRGGSTDTQYF

D: -
size: many
J: TRBJ1-1
V: TRBV19
DNA: TGTGCCAGTAGGTTTAGCCCGAACACTGAAGCTTTCTTT
CDR3: CASRFSPNTEAFF

D: -
size: -
J: TRBJ1-2
V: TRBV5-1
DNA: TGCGCCAGCAGCGTCCAGGGAAATGGCTACACCTTC
CDR3: CASSVQGNGYTF

D: TRBD2
size: -
J: TRBJ2-1
V: TRBV28
DNA: TGTGCCAGCAGTTTACGACTAGCGGGATATGCCCTGATCGTCAATGAGCAGTTCTTC
CDR3: CASSLRLAGYALIVNEQFF

D: -
size: -
J: TRBJ1-5
V: TRBV19
DNA: TGTGCCAGTAGTATAGAGGGAGCCCTCGGGCCCCAGCATTTT
CDR3: CASSIEGALGPQHF

D: -
size: -
J: TRBJ2-2
V: TRBV30
DNA: TGTGCCTGGAGTACACCAGGGTGGCGGACCGGGGAGCTGTTTTTT
CDR3: CAWSTPGWRTGELFF

D: TRBD2
size: -
J: TRBJ2-3
V: TRBV9
DNA: TGTGCCAGCAGCGTAGCTACTGTCGGGGCTAGCGGCTCCACAGATACGCAGTATTTT
CDR3: CASSVATVGASGSTDTQYF

D: -
size: -
J: TRBJ2-2
V: TRBV28
DNA: TGTGCCAGCAGATCACAGGGTCTGGACACCGGGGAGCTGTTTTTT
CDR3: CASRSQGLDTGELFF

D: -
size: few
J: TRBJ2-7
V: TRBV29-1
DNA: TGCAGCGTTGCTCGGGGTTACGAGCAGTACTTC
CDR3: CSVARGYEQYF

D: TRBD2
size: once
J: TRBJ2-5
V: TRBV5-1
DNA: TGCGCCAGCAGCTCAGCTAGCGGGGAGACCCAGTACTTC
CDR3: CASSSASGETQYF

D: -
size: -
J: TRBJ2-7
V: TRBV18
DNA: TGTGCCAGCTCCGACCAATACAGCTCCGAGCAGTACTTC
CDR3: CASSDQYSSEQYF

D: TRBD1
size: -
J: TRBJ2-5
V: TRBV7-2
DNA: TGTGCCAGCAGAGGGGGCGCAGAGACCCAGTACTTC
CDR3: CASRGGAETQYF

D: -
size: -
J: TRBJ1-5
V: TRBV7-2
DNA: TGTGCCAGCAGCCCAGGGGAGGGGTGGGACAATCAGCCCCAGCATTTT
CDR3: CASSPGEGWDNQPQHF

D: TRBD2
size: -
J: TRBJ2-1
V: TRBV7-2
DNA: TGTGCCAGCAGCTCAGGACTAGCGGGAGGATTGCGTGAGCAGTTCTTC
CDR3: CASSSGLAGGLREQFF

D: TRBD1
size: -
J: TRBJ1-1
V: TRBV23-1
DNA: TGCGCCAGCAGCCAGCAAGACAGGGGTTGCACTGAAGCTTTCTTT
CDR3: CASSQQDRGCTEAFF

D: TRBD1
size: -
J: TRBJ1-2
V: TRBV28
DNA: TGTGCCAGCAGTCCAGGGGGCGCTTCCTATGGCTACACCTTC
CDR3: CASSPGGASYGYTF

D: TRBD1
size: -
J: TRBJ2-3
V: TRBV5-1
DNA: TGCGCCAGCAGCTTGGACAGGGGAACAGATACGCAGTATTTT
CDR3: CASSLDRGTDTQYF

D: -
size: -
J: TRBJ2-2
V: TRBV4-1
DNA: TGCGCCAGCAGCCAAGATAGGTCGACAGGCCACCCCGGGGAGCTGTTTTTT
CDR3: CASSQDRSTGHPGELFF

D: TRBD1
size: -
J: TRBJ1-2
V: TRBV5-8
DNA: TGTGCCAGCAGTCGACAGGGCTTCATCTATGGCTACACCTTC
CDR3: CASSRQGFIYGYTF

D: TRBD1
size: -
J: TRBJ2-7
V: TRBV28
DNA: TGTGCCAGCAGTCCCCCGGGACAGGGGGACGAGCAGTACTTC
CDR3: CASSPPGQGDEQYF

D: -
size: -
J: TRBJ2-3
V: TRBV24-1
DNA: TGTGCCACCAGTGATTTGCAAGGAGGACTCCCAGATACGCAGTATTTT
CDR3: CATSDLQGGLPDTQYF

D: -
size: -
J: TRBJ1-2
V: TRBV6-2/TRBV6-3
DNA: TGTGCCAGCAGCCTGGACAGCAACTATGGCTACACCTTC
CDR3: CASSLDSNYGYTF

D: TRBD1
size: -
J: TRBJ2-2
V: TRBV11-3
DNA: TGTGCCAGCAGCTTAGGACAGGGGATCGGGGAGCTGTTTTTT
CDR3: CASSLGQGIGELFF

D: TRBD1
size: -
J: TRBJ1-1
V: TRBV27
DNA: TGTGCCAGCAGTTTTGACAGGGGGCTAGCTTTCTTT
CDR3: CASSFDRGLAFF

D: TRBD2
size: -
J: TRBJ2-5
V: TRBV27
DNA: TGTGCCAGCAGTTTAATGAGGGCGGGGGAGAAGACCCAGTACTTC
CDR3: CASSLMRAGEKTQYF

D: -
size: -
J: TRBJ2-2
V: TRBV19
DNA: TGTGCCAGTAGAGGGGTGGGGAGGAGTCTCACCGGGGAGCTGTTTTTT
CDR3: CASRGVGRSLTGELFF

D: -
size: -
J: TRBJ1-2
V: TRBV5-8
DNA: TGTGCCAGCAGGGTGGTCCAGGGCACCAATTCCTATGGCTACACCTTC
CDR3: CASRVVQGTNSYGYTF

D: TRBD2
size: -
J: TRBJ2-5
V: TRBV5-1
DNA: TGCGCCAGCAGCTTGGATCGGGAGGGGGAGACCCAGTACTTC
CDR3: CASSLDREGETQYF

D: -
size: -
J: TRBJ2-3
V: TRBV7-2
DNA: TGTGCCAGCAGCCCTAGACTAGGAGGGAGCACAGATACGCAGTATTTT
CDR3: CASSPRLGGSTDTQYF

D: TRBD1
size: -
J: TRBJ1-6
V: TRBV6-1
DNA: TGTGCCAGCAGTGTAGGACAGGGGTCCTATAATTCACCCCTCCACTTT
CDR3: CASSVGQGSYNSPLHF

D: TRBD1
size: -
J: TRBJ1-1
V: TRBV11-2
DNA: TGTGCCAGCAGCCTTGGCAGGGGGAGGAACACTGAAGCTTTCTTT
CDR3: CASSLGRGRNTEAFF

D: TRBD1
size: -
J: TRBJ2-2
V: TRBV25-1
DNA: TGTGCCAGCAGTACACAGGGGGCAAGCGGGGAGCTGTTTTTT
CDR3: CASSTQGASGELFF

D: TRBD1
size: -
J: TRBJ2-7
V: TRBV11-2
DNA: TGTGCCAGCAGCCTAACGACAGGGAAGCAGTACTTC
CDR3: CASSLTTGKQYF

D: TRBD1
size: -
J: TRBJ1-3
V: TRBV7-9
DNA: TGTATTGCAGGGGGTGGCTCTGGAAACACCATATATTTT
CDR3: CIAGGGSGNTIYF

D: TRBD2
size: -
J: TRBJ2-5
V: TRBV3-1/TRBV3-2
DNA: TGTGCCAGCAGCCAAGAGGGGGGGGGCCAAGAGACCCAGTACTTC
CDR3: CASSQEGGGQETQYF

D: TRBD1
size: few
J: TRBJ1-5
V: TRBV2
DNA: TGTGCCAGCAGTACAGGGGTGGTCCAGCCCCAGCATTTT
CDR3: CASSTGVVQPQHF

D: -
size: -
J: TRBJ2-7
V: TRBV7-2
DNA: TGTGCCAGCAGCTTAGCGGGCGTCACCTACGAGCAGTACTTC
CDR3: CASSLAGVTYEQYF